This TCR beta chain was recorded in a study of T cell repertoires in cytomegalovirus infection. For the study at large: Selected CMV epitopes included recently identified HLA-C-restricted ones as well as well-studied HLA-B-restricted ones. Both CMV infection and a matching HLA type were indicated by public TCR beta signatures. Study results and caveats: Identification of carriers of CMV plus the relevant HLA was performed using cumulative public TCR beta family frequency. Dominant in the ex vivo response were TCR beta clonotypes restricted by HLA-C and specific for CMV.

The germline CDR1 and CDR2 sequences are SGHAT and FQNNGV. The CDR3 sequence is 15 residues long. Germline trimming cut 4 bases from V and 1 base from J; bases unmatched to any gene: 6. MiXCR was run by TCRdb on the reads, yielding one entry per CDR3 protein. The table includes 750,000 to 950,000 distinct CDR3 sequences, almost 30% detected once. This clonotype appeared many times. Antigen specificity is unknown. Sequencing used cultured CD8+ T cells from PBMCs, obtained from culture after CMV antigen stimulation. The sequence derives from a human donor in good health (CMV status not recorded). Some clones in this sample may be carry-over from other donors' samples. The chain links TRBV11-2 to TRBJ1-1; 7 bases are shared with TRBD1. DNA of the CDR3: TGTGCCAGCAGCTCCACAGGGGACGGGAACACTGAAGCTTTCTTT. Protein: CASSSTGDGNTEAFF.